These T cell receptor beta chains were read from a single sample in a study of T-cell memory formation after mild COVID-19. MiXCR, run by TCRdb on the 5' RACE reads, gives a single entry per CDR3 protein. The sample lists around 80,000 distinct CDR3 sequences; around 14% were seen once. Sequencing was done on a sample of PBMCs or a T cell subset sorted from them (not recorded which). The receptors stem from an adult woman who had mild COVID-19 (a few samples of this study predate the infection). Cell type and time point are not known. Each CDR3 is given with its conserved first and last residue. A D gene is named only where the DNA matches it firmly. Where a row states a size, it is once, few, many or the class of an expanded clone; other rows omit it.

D gene	V gene	clone size	J gene	CDR3 DNA	CDR3 protein
TRBD2	TRBV7-6	NA	TRBJ2-3	TGTGCCAGCAGCTGGACTAGCGGGGCAGATACGCAGTATTTT	CASSWTSGADTQYF
NA	TRBV6-2/TRBV6-3	NA	TRBJ2-5	TGTGCCAGCCCCTGGCCGGTTGTTGCGGGGGAGACCCAGTACTTC	CASPWPVVAGETQYF
NA	TRBV20-1	NA	TRBJ2-1	TGCAGTGCTCGAGCGGGGGCCACAGGGGATGATCAGTTCTTC	CSARAGATGDDQFF
TRBD2	TRBV7-2	many	TRBJ2-1	TGTGCCAGCAGCTACCAACTAGCGGGGGGCCTTTTAGATGAGCAGTTCTTC	CASSYQLAGGLLDEQFF
TRBD1	TRBV29-1	few	TRBJ1-1	TGCAGCGTTGAAGACGGACAGGGGAATGAAGCTTTCTTT	CSVEDGQGNEAFF
NA	TRBV5-1	NA	TRBJ2-7	TGCGCCAGCTCGACATCGATGGACAGTCACTACGAGCAGTACTTC	CASSTSMDSHYEQYF
NA	TRBV13	few	TRBJ1-2	TGTGCCAGCAGCCCTCGCGGACGGAACTATGGCTACACCTTC	CASSPRGRNYGYTF
NA	TRBV7-9	NA	TRBJ2-1	TGTGCCAGCAGCTTATCGACTAGTGAGCAGTTCTTC	CASSLSTSEQFF
NA	TRBV6-5	NA	TRBJ2-1	TGTGCCAGCAGTTACCCACCCAGCGCCTCGCAGTTCTTC	CASSYPPSASQFF
TRBD2	TRBV20-1	NA	TRBJ2-5	TGCAGTGCTAATGACGGACTAGCGGGAGGGTACCAAGAGACCCAGTACTTC	CSANDGLAGGYQETQYF
TRBD2	TRBV7-6	NA	TRBJ2-7	TGTGCCAGCAGCCCCAGACTAGCGGGAGGACCGGGGCCCTACGAGCAGTACTTC	CASSPRLAGGPGPYEQYF
NA	TRBV5-1	few	TRBJ2-7	TGCGCCAGCAGCTTGGCGCCACGGACGGCCTCCTACGAGCAGTACTTC	CASSLAPRTASYEQYF
NA	TRBV4-1	few	TRBJ2-7	TGCGCCAGCAGCCAAGTGTGGACTGATAGCTCCTACGAGCAGTACTTC	CASSQVWTDSSYEQYF
NA	TRBV24-1	NA	TRBJ1-1	TGTGCCACCAGTGACCCAGGGTACACTGAAGCTTTCTTT	CATSDPGYTEAFF
NA	TRBV6-5	NA	TRBJ1-1	TGTGCCAGCAGTGACTCATTGGGTACTGAAGCTTTCTTT	CASSDSLGTEAFF
NA	TRBV29-1	medium-sized	TRBJ2-1	TGCAGCGTTGAACGAAACAATGAGCAGTTCTTC	CSVERNNEQFF
TRBD1	TRBV4-3	NA	TRBJ2-5	TGCGCCAGCAGACGATCACAGGGGGCCGAGACCCAGTACTTC	CASRRSQGAETQYF
TRBD2	TRBV7-9	many	TRBJ2-1	TGTGCCAGCAGCCCGGGGGGGCCCGGCAATGAGCAGTTCTTC	CASSPGGPGNEQFF
TRBD1	TRBV7-6	many	TRBJ2-3	TGTGCCAGCAGCTCGCAGGGGGTTACAGATACGCAGTATTTT	CASSSQGVTDTQYF
NA	TRBV20-1	NA	TRBJ1-2	TGCAGTGCTAGACCCTCCCTTTTTAGCCAAGCTAACTATGGCTACACCTTC	CSARPSLFSQANYGYTF
TRBD2	TRBV12-3/TRBV12-4	NA	TRBJ2-3	TGTGCCAGCAGTTTAGGGACTAGCCCCACAGATACGCAGTATTTT	CASSLGTSPTDTQYF
TRBD1	TRBV5-6	few	TRBJ1-1	TGTGCCAGCAGCTTTGAGACAGGGTGGGCTGAAGCTTTCTTT	CASSFETGWAEAFF
NA	TRBV7-3	NA	TRBJ2-1	TGTGCCAGCAGCCACATAGGGGGACTTCCCGACAATGAGCAGTTCTTC	CASSHIGGLPDNEQFF
NA	TRBV7-9	NA	TRBJ2-1	TGTGCCAGCAGCTTAGTATCTCCTGACAATGAGCAGTTCTTC	CASSLVSPDNEQFF
NA	TRBV11-2	NA	TRBJ2-7	TGTGCCAGCAGCTTACTAGGCGACGGCTCCTACGAGCAGTACTTC	CASSLLGDGSYEQYF
TRBD1	TRBV5-6	NA	TRBJ2-1	TGTGCCAGCAGCTTGGTCCCGGGACAGGGTTTCGATGAGCAGTTCTTC	CASSLVPGQGFDEQFF
TRBD1	TRBV12-3/TRBV12-4	few	TRBJ1-5	TGTGCCAGCAGTATACAGGGGATGAGCAATCAGCCCCAGCATTTT	CASSIQGMSNQPQHF
NA	TRBV20-1	NA	TRBJ2-7	TGCAGTGCTATCGGCGACTCCTACGAGCAGTACTTC	CSAIGDSYEQYF
NA	TRBV5-1	few	TRBJ2-1	TGCGCCAGCAGCTTAGTGTTCGACGGCTCCTACAATGAGCAGTTCTTC	CASSLVFDGSYNEQFF
NA	TRBV20-1	few	TRBJ2-3	TGCAGTGCTAGAGATAAGGAGACAGATACGCAGTATTTT	CSARDKETDTQYF
NA	TRBV21-1	few	TRBJ1-5	TGTGCCAGCAGCAAAGTCGGCGGGGCACCCCCCCCCCAGGACAGTAGTAATCAGCCCCAGCATTTT	CASSKVGGAPPPQDSSNQPQHF
NA	TRBV9	NA	TRBJ2-1	TGTGCCAGCAGCGTAGAAAGAGTGGAAGCAGGTCCAGAGTTCTTC	CASSVERVEAGPEFF
TRBD1	TRBV7-8	NA	TRBJ1-2	TGTGCCAGCAGCCCGGGGTGGGACAGCCCCTATGGCTACACCTTC	CASSPGWDSPYGYTF
NA	TRBV5-1	few	TRBJ1-5	TGCGCCAGGACTGCCCTTTGTGCCCTGCCCAATCAGCCCCAGCATTTT	CARTALCALPNQPQHF
NA	TRBV30	NA	TRBJ2-7	TGTGCCGTCACGGCGGACTTCGAGGCCTACGAGCAGTACTTC	CAVTADFEAYEQYF
NA	TRBV13	NA	TRBJ2-1	TGTGCCAGCAGCTTTAACGGTCAGAGATACAATGAGCAGTTCTTC	CASSFNGQRYNEQFF
NA	TRBV11-2	many	TRBJ2-3	TGTGCCAGCAGCTTAAGGAGCACAGATACGCAGTATTTT	CASSLRSTDTQYF
NA	TRBV6-6	NA	TRBJ1-2	TGTGCCAGCGGAGACCCTATTGAGGGCCTCCTGCATGCTGGCTACACCTTC	CASGDPIEGLLHAGYTF
NA	TRBV7-9	few	TRBJ2-1	TGTGCCAGCAGCCGACCGACAGCCTACAATGAGCAGTTCTTC	CASSRPTAYNEQFF
NA	TRBV24-1	few	TRBJ2-1	TGTGCCACCTCCCACCCGGAGGGCGCCTCCTACAATGAGCAGTTCTTC	CATSHPEGASYNEQFF
NA	TRBV6-5	few	TRBJ2-1	TGTGCCAGCAGTTACTCCGGGGCCGGCAGGCGGAATGAGCAGTTCTTC	CASSYSGAGRRNEQFF
TRBD1	TRBV12-3/TRBV12-4	NA	TRBJ2-5	TGTGCCAGCAGTCCGGGACAGGGGGTGGAGACCCAGTACTTC	CASSPGQGVETQYF
NA	TRBV7-9	few	TRBJ1-5	TGTGCCAGCAGCTTAGCGAGGGCGGAAAGCAATCAGCCCCAGCATTTT	CASSLARAESNQPQHF
TRBD1	TRBV6-6	few	TRBJ1-2	TGTGCCAGCAGAGCGGGGACAGGGTTCCTATGGAGCTACACCTTC	CASRAGTGFLWSYTF
TRBD2	TRBV12-3/TRBV12-4	NA	TRBJ2-1	TGTGCCAGCAGACAAAGCGGGAGCATCAACAATGAGCAGTTCTTC	CASRQSGSINNEQFF
TRBD2	TRBV27	NA	TRBJ2-1	TGTGCCAGCACCGCCCGACTAGCGGGGCCAAGGATTGAGCAGTTCTTC	CASTARLAGPRIEQFF
NA	TRBV7-9	NA	TRBJ1-1	TGTGCCAGCAGCCCTCGGGGCCCGCGGACTGAAGCTTTCTTT	CASSPRGPRTEAFF
TRBD1	TRBV5-1	few	TRBJ2-5	TGCGCCAGCAGATTCGGACAGGGAATTCAAGAGACCCAGTACTTC	CASRFGQGIQETQYF
NA	TRBV7-2	many	TRBJ2-1	TGTGCCAGCAGCTTAGGGGTCGAGAACCCTAGCTCCTACAATGAGCAGTTCTTC	CASSLGVENPSSYNEQFF
TRBD2	TRBV2	NA	TRBJ2-3	TGTGCCAGCAGTGACATGGCGGGGGGCTTTCCTAGCACAGATACGCAGTATTTT	CASSDMAGGFPSTDTQYF
TRBD1	TRBV12-3/TRBV12-4	NA	TRBJ2-3	TGTGCCAGCAGCCAGACAGGGCCCCCCACAGATACGCAGTATTTT	CASSQTGPPTDTQYF
TRBD1	TRBV4-1	NA	TRBJ2-7	TGCGCCAGCAGCCGTGGACAGGGCTCCTACGAGCAGTACTTC	CASSRGQGSYEQYF
TRBD2	TRBV9	NA	TRBJ2-1	TGTGCCAGCAGCGTCCATAGCGGGGGGTACAATGAGCAGTCCTTC	CASSVHSGGYNEQSF
NA	TRBV6-5	few	TRBJ1-5	TGTGCCAGCTGGGACGGCTACAATCAGCCCCAGCATTTT	CASWDGYNQPQHF